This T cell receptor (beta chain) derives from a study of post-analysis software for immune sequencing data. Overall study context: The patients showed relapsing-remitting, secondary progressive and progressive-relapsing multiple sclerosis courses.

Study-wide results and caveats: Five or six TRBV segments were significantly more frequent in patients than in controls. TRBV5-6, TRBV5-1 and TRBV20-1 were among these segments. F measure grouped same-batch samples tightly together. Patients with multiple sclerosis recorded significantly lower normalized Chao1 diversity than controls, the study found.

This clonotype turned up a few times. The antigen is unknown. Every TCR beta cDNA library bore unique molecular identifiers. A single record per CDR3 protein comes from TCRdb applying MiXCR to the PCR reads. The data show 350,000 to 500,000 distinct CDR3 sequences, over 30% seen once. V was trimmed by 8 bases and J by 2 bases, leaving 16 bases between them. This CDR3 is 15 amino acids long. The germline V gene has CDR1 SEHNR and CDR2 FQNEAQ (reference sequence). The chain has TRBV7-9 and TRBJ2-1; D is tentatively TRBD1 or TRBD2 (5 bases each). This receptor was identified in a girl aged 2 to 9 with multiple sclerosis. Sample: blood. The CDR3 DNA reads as TGTGCCAGCTCACCACGGGGCGGAGCCTACAATGAGCAGTTCTTC. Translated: CASSPRGGAYNEQFF.